This TCR beta chain emerged from a study of blood T cell repertoires in COVID-19. In the study overall: COVID-19 samples from acute and convalescent phases originated in the United States, Italy and Spain. The analysed material was cDNA or gDNA that came from T cells, B-cell-depleted T cells, or PBMCs.

Data came from immunoSEQ multiplex PCR; TCRdb stores just in-frame clones and leaves some out. The repertoire holds about 300,000 clones, with over 70% as singletons. The CDR3 is made up of 14 amino acids. Looked up from germline, CDR1 is MNHEY and CDR2 is SVGAGI. V gave up 4 bases and J gave up 5 bases, with 12 bases separating them. The V gene is TRBV6-5, the J gene TRBJ2-1; maybe TRBD1 (5 bases). This TCR came from a woman aged 50 to 60 with acute or convalescent COVID-19. The sample comprised peripheral blood. CDR3 in amino acids: CASSLSDSNNEQFF. As DNA, the CDR3 is TGTGCCAGCAGTTTATCAGACAGCAACAATGAGCAGTTCTTC.